The clone carrying this T cell receptor (beta chain) has more than one count but fewer than ten. Its cognate antigen is unknown. This specimen belongs to a study of identical twins. Points from the study as a whole: Excess twin sharing in beta out-of-frame sequences was weaker. Modelling underestimated the level of out-of-frame TCR alpha sharing observed in monozygotic twins.

cDNA carried unique molecular identifiers, and a universal primer site was added by template switching. TCRdb analysed the 5' RACE reads with MiXCR anew, one entry per CDR3 protein. This sample yields around 370,000 distinct CDR3 sequences, of which about 9% are seen a single time; 8.5% to 10% belongs to the top ten. The clonotype was recovered from a woman between 45 and 65 years old in good health. The source material was naive T cells sorted from blood.

This CDR3 is CASPSDRVEFF. The CDR3 DNA is TGTGCCAGCCCCTCAGACAGGGTGGAGTTCTTC. This chain joins TRBV25-1 and TRBJ2-1; 7 nucleotides line up with TRBD1. The V segment lost 8 bases and the J segment 14 bases; nucleotides outside the gene matches: 9. Germline-derived CDR1 and CDR2 are MGHDK and SYGVNS. The CDR3 extends over 11 amino acids.